The present T cell receptor (beta chain) was sequenced within a study of blood T cell repertoires in COVID-19. On the study more broadly: COVID-19 samples collected from the United States, Italy and Spain covered acute and convalescent phases. From T cells, B-cell-depleted T cells, or PBMCs came the material, which was cDNA or gDNA.

Details on this clone: The junction and the germline gene differ at one end; a read error may be behind it.

The CDR3 spans 15 residues. The V gene's germline CDR1 is SEHNR and CDR2 FQNEAQ (reference sequence). Per the study methods: Cell counts per sample came from amplifying reference gene primers. Sequenced by immunoSEQ multiplex PCR; TCRdb stores in-frame clones only, minus some. That table is the source of V, J and clone size, and D and trimming were worked out from the DNA. Of 240,000 or so clones detected, about 86% appear once; the ten largest clones hold 9.6%. Sequenced material: peripheral blood. This TCR derives from a woman of 80 years or more with acute or convalescent COVID-19. V is TRBV7-9 and J is TRBJ1-1; no reliable D call. CDR3 sequence (DNA): TGTGCCAGCAGCTCTCCCTGGAAGGAGAACACAGAAGCTTTCTTT. Residues: CASSSPWKENTEAFF.